These 26 T cell receptor beta chains share one sample of origin, sequenced in a study of blood T cell repertoires in COVID-19. TCRdb's table, derived via immunoSEQ multiplex PCR, lists solely in-frame clones and lacks some. The table records some 530,000 clones, about nine tenths of them present only once. The material sequenced was PBMCs or T cells enriched from blood (not recorded which). The source of these receptors is a woman aged 60 to 75 who had recovered from COVID-19.

The CDR3, as DNA: TGTGCCACCAGTGATTTGAGAGTAGGGGGCCCGGATGGCTACACCTTC. Its translation is CATSDLRVGGPDGYTF. The genes are TRBV24-1 and TRBJ1-2, with 7 bases identical to TRBD1. The V gene's germline CDR1 is KGHDR and CDR2 SFDVKD. V was pared by 0 bases and J by 6 bases, with 9 bases of the junction left unmatched. The CDR3 totals 16 residues.

The chain employs TRBV4-2 and TRBJ2-7; TRBD1 agrees at 9 bases. There are 14 residues in the CDR3. V trimming: 4 bases; J trimming: 3 bases; junction bases outside the gene matches: 4. From germline, CDR1 is LGHNA and CDR2 YNFKEQ. The CDR3 nucleotides are TGTGCCAGCAGCCCCTCGACAGGGGGCTACGAGCAGTACTTC. Its translation is CASSPSTGGYEQYF.

The chain combines TRBV2 with TRBJ1-5, with 11 positions matching TRBD1. V dropped 8 bases and J dropped 6; count of bases not matched to a gene: 6. This CDR3 spans 14 amino acids. Germline V lookup: CDR1 SNHLY, CDR2 FYNNEI. The CDR3 DNA sequence: TGTGCCAGCGGAGGGGGGACAGGGGGTCAGCCCCAGCATTTT. Amino acid sequence: CASGGGTGGQPQHF.

The chain employs TRBV19 and TRBJ1-4; possible D gene TRBD1, 5 bases. The V gene's germline CDR1 is LNHDA and CDR2 SQIVND (reference sequence). The CDR3 runs to 14 residues. V lost 2 bases and J 10 bases, leaving 14 bases between the germline ends. The CDR3 coding sequence is TGTGCCAGTAGTATAAGCCAGGGTATTGGAAAACTGTTTTTT. Translating gives CASSISQGIGKLFF.

The rearrangement joins TRBV18 to TRBJ1-3, with TRBD1 identical over 7 bases. The CDR3 spans 16 residues. The trim removed 6 bases at V and 0 bases at J, leaving 8 bases unmatched. Germline CDR1 and CDR2: KGHSH and LQKENI. CDR3 nucleotides: TGTGCCAGCTCGTACTCCCGGGACAGCTCTGGAAACACCATATATTTT. This sequence encodes CASSYSRDSSGNTIYF.

This clone has a single count. This chain uses TRBV29-1 with TRBJ1-2, with D perhaps matching TRBD1 (6 bases). The germline CDR1 and CDR2 sequences are SQVTM and ANQGSEA. This CDR3 comprises 13 residues. Trimming cost V 6 bases and J 7 bases, with 18 bases left between them. Written as DNA, the CDR3 is TGCAGCGTCCGCTCGACAGGTCTGGGTGGCTACACCTTC. It encodes CSVRSTGLGGYTF.

J is TRBJ1-2 and V is TRBV2, with D tentatively TRBD1 (6 bases). Germline V gene data show CDR1 as SNHLY and CDR2 as FYNNEI. The CDR3 loop spans 14 amino acids. With 2 bases removed from V and 5 bases from J, the gap between germline ends came to 12 bases. The CDR3 loop is CASSETGQSYGYTF. The DNA for the CDR3 is TGTGCCAGCAGTGAAACCGGACAGAGTTATGGCTACACCTTC.

This clone has just one count. The J gene is TRBJ1-1, the V gene TRBV7-9, with D possibly TRBD1 on 6 matching bases. V was clipped by 6 bases and J by 2 bases, with 13 bases between them. The germline V gene encodes CDR1 SEHNR and CDR2 FQNEAQ (reference sequence). There are 14 residues in the CDR3. This CDR3 reads CASSSGQRNTEAFF. In DNA, the CDR3 is TGTGCCAGCAGTTCCGGACAGAGAAACACTGAAGCTTTCTTT.

J is TRBJ2-1 and V is TRBV24-1, with 15 bases matching TRBD2. Germline CDR1 is KGHDR and CDR2 is SFDVKD. V shed 6 bases, J shed 7 bases, and the junction held 6 bases outside the gene matches. This CDR3 comprises 16 residues. The CDR3 DNA follows: TGTGCCACCAGTAAAGGACTAGCGGGGGGGCATAATGAGCAGTTCTTC. This translates into CATSKGLAGGHNEQFF.

The table lists this clone with a count of one. The rearrangement joins TRBV2 to TRBJ1-1; a possible D gene is TRBD1 (6 bases). V was trimmed by 10 bases and J by 2 bases, leaving 14 bases between them. In germline, CDR1 is SNHLY, CDR2 FYNNEI. CDR3 length: 13 amino acids. In DNA form, the CDR3 reads TGTGCCACCGCCCGGACAGTTAACACTGAAGCTTTCTTT. Encoded protein: CATARTVNTEAFF.

V and J are TRBV10-3 and TRBJ2-3; D ambiguous. Germline CDR1 reads ENHRY; CDR2 reads SYGVKD. This CDR3 spans 14 amino acids. V dropped 10 bases and J dropped 3 bases, with 17 bases sitting between them. Here the CDR3 DNA reads TGTGCCACGTCTCTAGATCGTTGGACAGATACGCAGTATTTT. Its protein is CATSLDRWTDTQYF.

Only one count was recorded for this clone. The CDR3 is CASSLDPGETQYF. The CDR3 DNA is TGTGCCAGCAGCTTAGATCCGGGGGAGACCCAGTACTTC. The V call is TRBV11-2, the J call TRBJ2-5; TRBD2 is a possible D gene (5 bases). With 0 bases removed from V and 5 bases from J, the gap between germline ends came to 7 bases. Germline CDR1 is SGHAT and CDR2 is FQNNGV. There are 13 residues in the CDR3.

The chain combines TRBV12-5 with TRBJ1-1, with 7 bases matching TRBD1. The CDR3 has 15 amino acids. V was pared by 7 bases and J by 1 base, with 9 bases of the junction left unmatched. In germline, CDR1 is LGHNT, CDR2 FRNRAP. The CDR3 reads CASATPGQKNTEAFF. The CDR3 coding sequence is TGTGCTAGTGCCACCCCGGGACAGAAGAACACTGAAGCTTTCTTT. The whole variable domain, remainder taken from reference TRBV12-5 and TRBJ1-1, is DARVTQTPRHKVTEMGQEVTMRCQPILGHNTVFWYRQTMMQGLELLAYFRNRAPLDDSGMPKDRFSAEMPDATLATLKIQPSEPRDSAVYFCASATPGQKNTEAFFGQGTRLTVV.

This chain links TRBV18 with TRBJ2-3, with 12 bases aligning to TRBD2. The CDR3 has 16 amino acids. V was clipped by 2 bases and J by 5 bases; unmatched bases: 5. Germline CDR1 is KGHSH and CDR2 is LQKENI. The CDR3 reads CASSPVTSGGKDTQYF. In DNA, the CDR3 is TGTGCCAGCTCACCAGTGACTAGCGGGGGTAAAGATACGCAGTATTTT.

The J gene is TRBJ1-2, the V gene TRBV24-1; D not certain. This CDR3 spans 11 amino acids. The V end was cut by 6 bases, the J end by 6 bases, with 7 bases between. CDR1 and CDR2 (germline): KGHDR, SFDVKD. In DNA form, the CDR3 reads TGTGCCACCAGTTATCGGGATGGCTACACCTTC. It translates to CATSYRDGYTF.

This chain joins TRBV24-1 and TRBJ1-2; 8 bases agree with TRBD1. Germline loops: CDR1 KGHDR, CDR2 SFDVKD. V was clipped by 4 bases and J by 4 bases; unmatched bases: 4. The CDR3 sequence is 14 residues long. CDR3 sequence (DNA): TGTGCCACCAGTGACCGAGGGACAGGCTATGGCTACACCTTC. As protein: CATSDRGTGYGYTF.

This clone was seen only once. J is TRBJ1-2 and V is TRBV29-1; no firm D call. Germline V gene data show CDR1 as SQVTM and CDR2 as ANQGSEA. CDR3 length equals 14 residues. CDR3: CMDLAPAQNYGYTF. Written as DNA, the CDR3 is TGCATGGACTTGGCACCGGCCCAAAACTATGGCTACACCTTC.

This chain connects TRBV5-8 to TRBJ2-5; D is ambiguous. CDR1 is SGHTS and CDR2 is YDEGEE in the germline V gene. The CDR3 spans 14 residues. V lost 4 bases to trimming and J lost 6 bases, with 16 bases between them. CDR3 sequence reads: CASSDSRSRKTQYF. The CDR3, as DNA: TGTGCCAGCAGCGATTCAAGGTCGCGGAAGACCCAGTACTTC.

The chain has TRBV24-1 and TRBJ1-6, with D maybe TRBD1 (6 bases). Germline V gives CDR1 KGHDR, CDR2 SFDVKD. V shed 3 bases and J shed 7 bases, with 15 bases lying between them. This CDR3 has 16 amino acids. CDR3 bases: TGTGCCACCAGTGATGCAGCACAGGGTTGGAATTCACCCCTCCACTTT. Translation gives CATSDAAQGWNSPLHF.

The chain uses TRBV30 and TRBJ2-3; 13 positions agree with TRBD2. This CDR3 has 18 amino acids. Germline V gives CDR1 GTSNPN, CDR2 SVGIG (reference sequence). V trimming: 5 bases; J trimming: 0 bases; junction bases outside the gene matches: 11. This CDR3 is CAWGRRTSGGPSTDTQYF. CDR3 DNA: TGTGCCTGGGGCCGGAGGACTAGCGGGGGCCCAAGCACAGATACGCAGTATTTT.

The rearrangement joins TRBV6-5 to TRBJ2-1; a possible D gene is TRBD1 (6 bases). Germline CDR1 reads MNHEY; CDR2 reads SVGAGI. CDR3 length equals 14 residues. V was shortened by 6 bases and J by 5 bases, with 14 bases between the two germline ends. The CDR3 spells CASSSEAGDNEQFF. As DNA, the CDR3 is TGTGCCAGCAGCTCGGAGGCAGGGGACAATGAGCAGTTCTTC.

This chain connects TRBV6-5 to TRBJ2-7; tentatively, D is TRBD1 (5 bases). The CDR3 sequence is 12 residues long. Per germline, CDR1 MNHEY and CDR2 SVGAGI. V lost 6 bases, J lost 3 bases, and 9 bases lay in between. The CDR3 DNA sequence: TGTGCCAGCAGCGGAGACAGCTACGAGCAGTACTTC. Amino acids: CASSGDSYEQYF.

This clone came up once. This chain links TRBV28 with TRBJ1-4; a possible D gene is TRBD1 (5 bases). Germline V gene data show CDR1 as MDHEN and CDR2 as SYDVKM. This CDR3 comprises 14 residues. V gave up 3 bases and J gave up 6 bases, with 11 bases separating them. CDR3 in DNA: TGTGCCAGCAGTTTGGGGGGGAGCGATGAAAAACTGTTTTTT. It is translated as CASSLGGSDEKLFF.

The rearrangement joins TRBV7-8 to TRBJ1-5; 9 nucleotides line up with TRBD1. CDR3 length: 19 amino acids. Germline loops: CDR1 SGHVS, CDR2 FQNEAQ. The V gene end was trimmed by 5 bases and the J gene end by 5 bases; junction bases not matched to a gene: 19. CDR3 amino acids: CASSPRGQGGLGWDQPQHF. The DNA for the CDR3 is TGTGCCAGCAGCCCGAGGGGACAGGGTGGATTGGGATGGGATCAGCCCCAGCATTTT. Full variable domain (outside the CDR3, taken from reference TRBV7-8 and TRBJ1-5): GAGVSQSPRYKVAKRGQDVALRCDPISGHVSLFWYQQALGQGPEFLTYFQNEAQLDKSGLPSDRFFAERPEGSVSTLKIQRTQQEDSAVYLCASSPRGQGGLGWDQPQHFGDGTRLSIL.

This sequence joins TRBV3-1 (or the pseudogene TRBV3-2) and TRBJ1-6; TRBD1 agrees at 9 bases. The CDR3 has 16 amino acids. CDR1 is LGHDT and CDR2 is YNNKEL in the germline V gene (reference sequence). Trimming cost V 4 bases and J 10 bases; bases outside gene matches: 11. The CDR3 loop reads CASSLQIGQGFSPLHF. The CDR3 DNA reads as TGTGCCAGCAGCCTACAAATAGGACAGGGGTTCTCACCCCTCCACTTT.

The gene calls are TRBV29-1 and TRBJ2-5, with TRBD1 matching 10 bases. Per germline, CDR1 SQVTM and CDR2 ANQGSEA. The ends lost 1 base at V and 7 bases at J; junction bases unmatched: 6. This CDR3 region has 14 residues. Written as DNA, the CDR3 is TGCAGCGTTGAAGGGGGGACAGGGGTTTCGACCCAGTACTTC. This gives the protein CSVEGGTGVSTQYF.